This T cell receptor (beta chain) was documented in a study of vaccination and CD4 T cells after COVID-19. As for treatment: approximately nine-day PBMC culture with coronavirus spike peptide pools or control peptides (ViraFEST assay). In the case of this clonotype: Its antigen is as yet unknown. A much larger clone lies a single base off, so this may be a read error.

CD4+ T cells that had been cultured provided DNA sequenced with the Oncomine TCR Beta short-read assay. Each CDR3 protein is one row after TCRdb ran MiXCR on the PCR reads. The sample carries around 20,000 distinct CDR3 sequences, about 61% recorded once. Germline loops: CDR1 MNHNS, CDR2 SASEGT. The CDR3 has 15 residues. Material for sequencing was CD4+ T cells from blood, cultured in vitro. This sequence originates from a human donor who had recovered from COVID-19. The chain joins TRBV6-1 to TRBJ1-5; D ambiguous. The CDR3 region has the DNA TGTGCCAGCACCCCCATAAACAAGAACAATCAGTCCCAGCATTTT. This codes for CASTPINKNNQSQHF.